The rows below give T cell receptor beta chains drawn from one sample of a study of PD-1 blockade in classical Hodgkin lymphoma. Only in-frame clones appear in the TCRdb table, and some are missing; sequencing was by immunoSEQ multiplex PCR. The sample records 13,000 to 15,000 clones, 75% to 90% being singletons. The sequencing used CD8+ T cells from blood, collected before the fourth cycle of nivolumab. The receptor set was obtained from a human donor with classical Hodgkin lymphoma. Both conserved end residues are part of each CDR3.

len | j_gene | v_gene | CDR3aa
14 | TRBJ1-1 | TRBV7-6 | CASSPGTEGLGAFF
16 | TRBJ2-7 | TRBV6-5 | CASSYLGLAGSGEQYF
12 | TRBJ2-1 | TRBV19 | CASTGSYNEQFF
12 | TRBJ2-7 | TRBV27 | CASSLDSYEQYF
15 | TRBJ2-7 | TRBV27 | CASSPGTPYTYEQYF
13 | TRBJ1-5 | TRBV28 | CASRYLGGRPQHF
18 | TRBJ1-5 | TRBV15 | CATSSSLVGGQGIQPQHF
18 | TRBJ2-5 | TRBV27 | CASSAYWGEAPQGLAQYF
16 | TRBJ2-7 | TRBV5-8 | CASSWTSRAPREEQYF
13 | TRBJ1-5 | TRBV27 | CASSLGGGQPQHF
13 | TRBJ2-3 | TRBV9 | CASGPPSTDTQYF
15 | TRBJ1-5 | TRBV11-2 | CASSPGQSLNQPQHF
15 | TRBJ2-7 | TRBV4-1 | CASSPADRASYEQYF
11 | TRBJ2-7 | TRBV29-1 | CSFTDSYEQYF
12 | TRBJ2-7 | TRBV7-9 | CASSLVVYEQYF
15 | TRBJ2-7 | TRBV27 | CASSLSGTGALEQYF
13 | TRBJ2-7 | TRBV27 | CASSLVEPGEQYF
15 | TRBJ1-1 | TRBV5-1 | CASSLAIAGNTEAFF
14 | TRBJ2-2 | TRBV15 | CATSKGQNTGELFF
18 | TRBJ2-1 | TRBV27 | CASSLVFSGLAGVDEQFF
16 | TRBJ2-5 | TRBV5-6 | CASSLISQGVWETQYF
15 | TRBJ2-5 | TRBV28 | CASSYDGTLQETQYF
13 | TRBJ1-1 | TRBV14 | CASSPQGYTEAFF
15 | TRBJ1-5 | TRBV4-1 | CASSQDRTFDQPQHF
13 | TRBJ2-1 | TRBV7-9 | CASLGGPLNEQFF
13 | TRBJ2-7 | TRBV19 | CASSAAGIYEQYF
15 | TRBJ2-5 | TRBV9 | CASSPSGGYQETQYF
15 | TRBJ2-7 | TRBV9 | CASSVGTGVSYEQYF
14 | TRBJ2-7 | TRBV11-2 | CASSLEVRAYEQYF
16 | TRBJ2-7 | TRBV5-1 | CASSLVPWAESYEQYF
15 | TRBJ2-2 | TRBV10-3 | CAISLWQGDTGELFF
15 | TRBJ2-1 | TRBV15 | CATSSLTTGGGEQFF
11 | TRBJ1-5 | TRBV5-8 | CASSRREPQHF
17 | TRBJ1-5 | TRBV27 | CASSFTSVTGSNQPQHF
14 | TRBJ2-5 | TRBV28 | CASSTRQGQETQYF
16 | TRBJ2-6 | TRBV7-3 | CASSFLVGAGANVLTF
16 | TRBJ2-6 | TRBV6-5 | CASSYSTTSGANVLTF
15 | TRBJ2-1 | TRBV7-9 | CASSLGGLPYNEQFF
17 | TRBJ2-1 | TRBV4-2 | CASSQEGAGGLVNEQFF
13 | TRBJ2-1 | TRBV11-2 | CASSGAAYNEQFF
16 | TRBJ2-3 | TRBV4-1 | CASSLYQSGRTDTQYF
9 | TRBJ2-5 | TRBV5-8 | CASPTTQYF
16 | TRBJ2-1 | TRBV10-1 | CASSEFPAIRDNEQFF
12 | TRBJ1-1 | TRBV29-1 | CSDATENTEAFF